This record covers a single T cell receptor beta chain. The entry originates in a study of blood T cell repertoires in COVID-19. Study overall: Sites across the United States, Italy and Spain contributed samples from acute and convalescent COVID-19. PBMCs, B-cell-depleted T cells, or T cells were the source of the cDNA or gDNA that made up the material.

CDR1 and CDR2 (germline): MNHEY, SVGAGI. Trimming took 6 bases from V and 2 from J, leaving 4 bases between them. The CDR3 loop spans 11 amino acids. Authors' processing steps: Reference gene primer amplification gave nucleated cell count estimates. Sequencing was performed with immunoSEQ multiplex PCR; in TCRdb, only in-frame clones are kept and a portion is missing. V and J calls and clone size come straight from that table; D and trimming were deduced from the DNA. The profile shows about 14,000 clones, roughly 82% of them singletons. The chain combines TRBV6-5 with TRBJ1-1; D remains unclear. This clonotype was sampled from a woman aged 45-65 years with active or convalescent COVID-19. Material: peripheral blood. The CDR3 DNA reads TGTGCCAGCAGCTCTAACACTGAAGCTTTCTTT. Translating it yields CASSSNTEAFF.